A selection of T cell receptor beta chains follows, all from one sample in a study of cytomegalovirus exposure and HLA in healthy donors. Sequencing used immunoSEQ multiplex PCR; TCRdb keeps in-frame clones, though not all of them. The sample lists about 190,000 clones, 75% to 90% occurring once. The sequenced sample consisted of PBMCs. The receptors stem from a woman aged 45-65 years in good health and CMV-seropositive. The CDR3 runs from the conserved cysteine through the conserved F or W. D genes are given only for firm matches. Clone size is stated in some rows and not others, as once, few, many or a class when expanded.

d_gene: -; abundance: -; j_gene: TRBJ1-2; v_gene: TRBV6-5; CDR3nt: TGTGCCAGCAGTCCAGACAGTCACTATGGCTACACCTTC; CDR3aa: CASSPDSHYGYTF
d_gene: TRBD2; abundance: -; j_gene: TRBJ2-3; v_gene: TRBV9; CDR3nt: TGTGCCAGCAGCGTAGTGGGCGGGGGGAGCACAGATACGCAGTATTTT; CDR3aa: CASSVVGGGSTDTQYF
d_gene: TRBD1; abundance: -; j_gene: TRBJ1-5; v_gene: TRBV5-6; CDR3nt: TGTGCCAGCAGCTTAGACAGGGGGCTCGGCAATCAGCCCCAGCATTTT; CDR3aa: CASSLDRGLGNQPQHF
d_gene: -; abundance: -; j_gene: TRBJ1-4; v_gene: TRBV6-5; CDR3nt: TGTGCCAGCAGTCAGACAGGTCCTAATGAAAAACTGTTTTTT; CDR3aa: CASSQTGPNEKLFF
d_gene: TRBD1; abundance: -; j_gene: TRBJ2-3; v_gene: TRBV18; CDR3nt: TGTGCCAGCTCAGTGAGACAGGGTCCGGATACGCAGTATTTT; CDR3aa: CASSVRQGPDTQYF
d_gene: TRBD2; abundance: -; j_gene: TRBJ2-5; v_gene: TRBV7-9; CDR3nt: TGTGCCAGCAGCCTTTCTAGCGGGGCCCAAGAGACCCAGTACTTC; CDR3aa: CASSLSSGAQETQYF
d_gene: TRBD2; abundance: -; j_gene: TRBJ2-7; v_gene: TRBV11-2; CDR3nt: TGTGCCAGCAGCCTGTCCGGGAGGGAGCAGTACTTC; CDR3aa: CASSLSGREQYF
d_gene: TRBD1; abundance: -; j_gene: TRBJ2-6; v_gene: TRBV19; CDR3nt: TGTGCCAGTAGGGACAGGGGGAGCTCTGGGGCCAACGTCCTGACTTTC; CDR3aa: CASRDRGSSGANVLTF
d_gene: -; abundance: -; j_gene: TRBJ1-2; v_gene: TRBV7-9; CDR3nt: TGTGCCAGCAGCTTACCAATTCCATTAGGGGCAGATGGCTACACCTTC; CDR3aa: CASSLPIPLGADGYTF
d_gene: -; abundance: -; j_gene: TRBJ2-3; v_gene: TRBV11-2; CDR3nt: TGTGCCAGCAGCTTAGGGACAGGGAGGGGGTATTTT; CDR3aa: CASSLGTGRGYF
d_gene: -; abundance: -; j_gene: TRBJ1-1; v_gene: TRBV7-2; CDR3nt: TGTGCCAGCGGTCTTTCAGTGAACACTGAAGCTTTCTTT; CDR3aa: CASGLSVNTEAFF
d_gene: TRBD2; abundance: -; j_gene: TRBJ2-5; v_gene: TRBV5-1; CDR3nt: TGCGCCAGCAGCTTGTTTGTGGCGGGGGGCCCCGGAGGGGAGACCCAGTACTTC; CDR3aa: CASSLFVAGGPGGETQYF
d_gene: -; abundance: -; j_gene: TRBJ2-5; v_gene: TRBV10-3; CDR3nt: TGTGCCATCGGACAGCGGACCCAAGAGACCCAGTACTTC; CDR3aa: CAIGQRTQETQYF
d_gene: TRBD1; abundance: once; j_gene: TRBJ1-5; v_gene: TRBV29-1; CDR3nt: TGCAGCGTGGGGACAGGGAGCAATCAGCCCCAGCATTTT; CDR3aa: CSVGTGSNQPQHF
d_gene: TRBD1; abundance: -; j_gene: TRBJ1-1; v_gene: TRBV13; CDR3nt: TGTGCCAGCAATAGGGGGCAGAACACTGAAGCTTTCTTT; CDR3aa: CASNRGQNTEAFF
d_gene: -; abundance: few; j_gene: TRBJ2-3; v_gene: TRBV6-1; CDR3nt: TGTGCCAGCAGTGAACTACAGGGCATCCCTAGCACAGATACGCAGTATTTT; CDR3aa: CASSELQGIPSTDTQYF
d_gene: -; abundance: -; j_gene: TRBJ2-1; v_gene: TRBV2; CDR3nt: TGTGCCAGCAAGGTGGGGGGGCCGGGGATCAATGAGCAGTTCTTC; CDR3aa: CASKVGGPGINEQFF